What follows are 20 T cell receptor beta chains derived from one specimen sequenced in a study of identical twins. TCRdb reprocessed the 5' RACE reads via MiXCR and lists one record per CDR3 protein. This table holds approximately 1.8 million distinct CDR3 sequences, 32% found once. The sequencing sample was made of cord blood. Every receptor here comes from a newborn girl in good health.

The chain employs TRBV6-1 and TRBJ2-5; D remains ambiguous. CDR1 is MNHNS and CDR2 is SASEGT in the germline V gene. V was pared by 3 bases and J by 11 bases, with 25 bases between. The CDR3 spans 16 residues. CDR3 sequence reads: CASSDAPGPPRGEQYF. DNA for the CDR3: TGTGCCAGCAGTGATGCACCGGGCCCCCCGCGTGGTGAGCAGTACTTC.

This clonotype occurred a few times. This rearrangement joins TRBV10-3 to TRBJ1-5; D is uncertain. The germline V gene has CDR1 ENHRY and CDR2 SYGVKD. The CDR3 runs to 13 residues. Between the trimmed V and J ends, which lost 4 bases and 6 bases, there was a span of 10 bases. The CDR3 is CAISGAVAQPQHF. In DNA form, the CDR3 reads TGTGCCATCAGTGGGGCAGTCGCTCAGCCCCAGCATTTT.

There are many counts of this clonotype. The V gene is TRBV25-1, the J gene TRBJ1-6; D might be TRBD1 (6 bases). Trimming left V 4 bases short and J 4 bases short, with 20 bases between. CDR1 is MGHDK and CDR2 is SYGVNS in the germline V gene. The CDR3 is made up of 18 amino acids. In nucleotides, the CDR3 is TGTGCCAGCAGTGTCGGGGAAGGGGGACCGGCTTATAATTCACCCCTCCACTTT. This sequence encodes CASSVGEGGPAYNSPLHF.

The chain is built from TRBV2 and TRBJ1-5; no reliable D call. There are 12 residues in the CDR3. Trimming stripped 6 bases from V and 10 bases from J, with 13 bases between. Germline V CDR1 and CDR2: SNHLY, FYNNEI. In DNA form, the CDR3 reads TGTGCCAGCAGGTACAGCGGATCCCCCCAGCATTTT. It codes for CASRYSGSPQHF.

This clonotype was seen a few times. V and J are TRBV27 and TRBJ1-1, with TRBD1 identical over 10 bases. There are 15 residues in the CDR3. V shed 3 bases, J shed 3 bases, and the junction held 4 bases outside the gene matches. Germline V gene data show CDR1 as MNHEY and CDR2 as SMNVEV (reference sequence). For the CDR3, the DNA is TGTGCCAGCAGTTTCGGGACAGGGGCAGACACTGAAGCTTTCTTT. Its protein product is CASSFGTGADTEAFF.

In this sample, this clonotype turned up a few times. The chain uses TRBV11-2 and TRBJ1-1, with D unclear. With 1 base removed from V and 3 bases from J, the gap between germline ends came to 9 bases. Germline V gene data show CDR1 as SGHAT and CDR2 as FQNNGV. The CDR3 covers 14 residues. CDR3 loop: CASSLAGPDTEAFF. CDR3 DNA: TGTGCCAGCAGCTTAGCGGGCCCGGACACTGAAGCTTTCTTT.

As concerns this clonotype: Possible read error: a much larger clone is one base away. V and J are TRBV29-1 and TRBJ2-7; the D gene could be TRBD1 or TRBD2 (6 bases each). The germline CDR1 and CDR2 sequences are SQVTM and ANQGSEA. CDR3 length equals 13 residues. V dropped 7 bases and J dropped 1 base, with 14 bases sitting between them. CDR3 sequence (DNA): TGCAGCGCTGGAGGAGGGGGTTCCTACGAGCAGTACTTC. Translation: CSAGGGGSYEQYF.

Concerning this clonotype itself: The junction departs from germline at one end; a sequencing error may be responsible. This chain connects TRBV4-1 to TRBJ1-5, with 8 bases aligning to TRBD1. Germline-derived CDR1 and CDR2 are MGHRA and YSYEKL. This CDR3 spans 20 amino acids. The CDR3 spells CVSSQFLLQGGGYSNQPQHF. The CDR3 nucleotides are TGCGTCAGCAGCCAATTTCTGCTACAGGGGGGTGGGTATAGCAATCAGCCCCAGCATTTT.

In regard to this clonotype: Germline and junction disagree at one end, which may indicate a read error. The chain couples TRBV7-9 to TRBJ2-7, with a tentative D call TRBD2 (6 bases). The germline CDR1 and CDR2 sequences are SEHNR and FQNEAQ (reference sequence). The CDR3 runs 13 residues. As DNA, the CDR3 is TGTGCCAGCAGCGTAGCGGCGCACTACGAGCAGTACTTC. It codes for CASSVAAHYEQYF.

The gene calls are TRBV7-9 and TRBJ1-4; D gene unclear. The CDR3 has 16 amino acids. CDR1 and CDR2 (germline): SEHNR, FQNEAQ (reference sequence). V was clipped by 8 bases and J by 8 bases, with 24 bases between them. The CDR3 loop is CASRPSLNIGGEKLFF. In nucleotides, the CDR3 is TGTGCCAGCCGTCCTTCGTTGAACATCGGAGGGGAAAAACTGTTTTTT. The entire variable domain, with the rest obtained from reference TRBV7-9 and TRBJ1-4, is as follows: DTGVSQNPRHKITKRGQNVTFRCDPISEHNRLYWYRQTLGQGPEFLTYFQNEAQLEKSRLLSDRFSAERPKGSFSTLEIQRTEQGDSAMYLCASRPSLNIGGEKLFFGSGTQLSVL.

The chain has TRBV5-1 and TRBJ1-1; 10 nucleotides line up with TRBD1. Trimming removed 4 bases from V and 0 bases from J; junction bases left unmatched: 3. CDR1 is SGHRS, CDR2 YFSETQ, per germline. The CDR3 totals 15 residues. DNA of the CDR3: TGCGCCAGCAGCGGGACAGGGGCCGTGAACACTGAAGCTTTCTTT. Residues: CASSGTGAVNTEAFF.

This chain uses TRBV5-1 with TRBJ2-1; D not certain. The CDR3 runs 15 residues. V was cut by 4 bases and J by 4 bases, with 15 bases left in between. The germline gives CDR1 SGHRS, CDR2 YFSETQ. The CDR3 region has the DNA TGCGCCAGCAGCCCATTCGGTGACACTTACAATGAGCAGTTCTTC. Protein: CASSPFGDTYNEQFF.

This clonotype has a count of ten or more. DNA of the CDR3: TGTGCCAGCAGCCAGCTAGCGGGAGGGCCCTCCAATGAGCAGTTCTTC. Amino acid sequence: CASSQLAGGPSNEQFF. This chain uses TRBV14 with TRBJ2-1; 12 positions agree with TRBD2. V shed 3 bases, J shed 6 bases, and the junction held 6 bases outside the gene matches. CDR3 length: 16 amino acids. CDR1 and CDR2 from the germline V gene are SGHDN and FVKESK.

This clonotype occurred a few times. The rearrangement joins TRBV29-1 to TRBJ1-1; D is possibly TRBD1 (6 bases). V lost 0 bases and J 7 bases, leaving 15 bases between the germline ends. The CDR3 is 14 residues long. Looked up from germline, CDR1 is SQVTM and CDR2 is ANQGSEA. The CDR3 spells CSVEDDWGQNEAFF. CDR3 nucleotides: TGCAGCGTTGAAGATGATTGGGGGCAGAATGAAGCTTTCTTT.

The rearrangement links TRBV12-3 or TRBV12-4 to TRBJ1-2; perhaps TRBD1 as D (6 bases). The length of the CDR3 is 16 residues. Trimming took off 6 bases at V and 4 bases at J, with 21 bases between the two ends. CDR3 in DNA: TGTGCCAGCAGCCGGAACAGGGCCGCATCTGGCTATGGCTACACCTTC. Protein: CASSRNRAASGYGYTF.

This clonotype was counted a few times. The chain couples TRBV28 to TRBJ2-1; the D gene is possibly TRBD2 (6 bases). This CDR3 comprises 13 residues. Germline assignment: CDR1 MDHEN and CDR2 SYDVKM. Trimming removed 8 bases at V and 4 bases at J, with 12 bases between. The CDR3 nucleotides are TGTGCCAGCTGTATTCGGGGGTACAATGAGCAGTTCTTC. Encoded protein: CASCIRGYNEQFF.

The chain combines TRBV21-1 with TRBJ1-4; TRBD1, the table's D call, was not compared with the DNA. TRBV21-1 is deemed a pseudogene. The CDR3 is made up of 15 amino acids. CDR3 protein: CASTQGRGRYEKLFF. The CDR3 DNA sequence: TGTGCCAGCACCCAAGGGAGGGGACGCTATGAAAAACTGTTTTTT.

As for this clonotype: A much larger clone differs by one base, so this may be a read error. The J gene is TRBJ1-4, the V gene TRBV6-5, with unresolved D. CDR3 length equals 15 residues. V gave up 2 bases and J gave up 8 bases, with 15 bases separating them. CDR1 MNHEY and CDR2 SVGAGI come from the germline V gene. The CDR3 protein is CASSYGWGVEEKLFF. The CDR3 coding sequence is TGTGCCAGCAGTTACGGTTGGGGAGTAGAAGAAAAACTGTTTTTT.

The chain combines TRBV29-1 with TRBJ1-4, with 9 bases aligning to TRBD1. Germline CDR1 SQVTM, CDR2 ANQGSEA. CDR3 length equals 12 residues. V lost 4 bases, J lost 7 bases, and 1 base stayed unmatched. The CDR3 here is CSVGDRVEKLFF. CDR3 sequence (DNA): TGCAGCGTTGGGGACAGGGTTGAAAAACTGTTTTTT.

In its sample, this clonotype was seen a few times. The chain uses TRBV28 and TRBJ2-3; 8 nucleotides line up with TRBD2. Germline CDR1 is MDHEN and CDR2 is SYDVKM. Trimming at V came to 4 bases and at J to 6 bases, leaving 6 bases not matched to a gene. The CDR3 covers 14 residues. CDR3 in DNA: TGTGCCAGCAGTTCGAGCGGGAGAAGGGATACGCAGTATTTT. This encodes CASSSSGRRDTQYF.